This T cell receptor beta chain was obtained from a study of blood T cell repertoires in COVID-19. The overall study: Specimens from acute and convalescent COVID-19 originated in the United States, Italy and Spain.

The CDR3 is made up of 15 amino acids. V lost 4 bases to trimming and J lost 7 bases; unmatched junction nucleotides: 8. The V gene's germline CDR1 is SGHNT and CDR2 YYREEE (reference sequence). Everyone who took part was 18 to 89 years old, and they came from about 23 US areas. For recovered donors of Cohort 3, there were two negative PCRs, clearance, or symptom resolution. The authors' processing: Reference gene primer amplification yielded estimated nucleated cell counts. Clones were read by immunoSEQ multiplex PCR, and TCRdb kept only the in-frame ones, dropping some. The DNA was the basis for D and trimming; V, J and clone size are from that table. The table includes approximately 230,000 clones, 75% to 90% detected once.

The receptor was derived from a woman in her thirties who had recovered from COVID-19. The V call is TRBV5-4, the J call TRBJ2-1, with TRBD2 matching over 10 bases. Sequencing used PBMCs or T cells enriched from blood (not recorded which). This CDR3 is CASSVPAGGINEQFF. CDR3 nucleotides: TGTGCCAGCAGCGTGCCAGCGGGAGGGATTAATGAGCAGTTCTTC.